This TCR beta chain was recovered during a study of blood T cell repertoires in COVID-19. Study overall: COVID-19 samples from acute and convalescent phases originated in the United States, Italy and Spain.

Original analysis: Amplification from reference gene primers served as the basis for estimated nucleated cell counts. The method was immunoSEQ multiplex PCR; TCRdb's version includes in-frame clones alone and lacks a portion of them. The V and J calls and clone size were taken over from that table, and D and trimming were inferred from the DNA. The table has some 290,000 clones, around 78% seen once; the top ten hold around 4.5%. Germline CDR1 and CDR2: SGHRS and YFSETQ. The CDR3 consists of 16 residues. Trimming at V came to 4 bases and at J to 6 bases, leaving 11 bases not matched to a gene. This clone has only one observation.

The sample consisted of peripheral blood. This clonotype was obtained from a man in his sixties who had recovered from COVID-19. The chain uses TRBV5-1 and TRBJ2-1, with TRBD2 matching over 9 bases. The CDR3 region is CASSGATGLAPNEQFF. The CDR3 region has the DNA TGCGCCAGCAGCGGGGCTACGGGACTAGCCCCCAATGAGCAGTTCTTC.